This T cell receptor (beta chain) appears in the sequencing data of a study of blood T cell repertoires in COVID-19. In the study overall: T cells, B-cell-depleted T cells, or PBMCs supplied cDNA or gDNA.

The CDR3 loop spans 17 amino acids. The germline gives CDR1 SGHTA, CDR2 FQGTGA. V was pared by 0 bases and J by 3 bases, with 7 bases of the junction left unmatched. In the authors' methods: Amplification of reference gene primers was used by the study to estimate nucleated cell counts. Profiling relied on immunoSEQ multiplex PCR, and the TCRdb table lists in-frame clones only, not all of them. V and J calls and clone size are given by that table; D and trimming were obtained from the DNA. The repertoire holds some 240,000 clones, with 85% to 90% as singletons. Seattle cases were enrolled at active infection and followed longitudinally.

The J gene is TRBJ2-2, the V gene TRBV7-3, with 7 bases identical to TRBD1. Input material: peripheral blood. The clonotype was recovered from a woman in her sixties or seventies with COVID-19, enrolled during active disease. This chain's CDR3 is CASSLTVDRLDTGELFF. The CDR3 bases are TGTGCCAGCAGCTTAACTGTGGACAGGTTGGACACCGGGGAGCTGTTTTTT. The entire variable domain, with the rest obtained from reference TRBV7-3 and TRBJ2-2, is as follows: GAGVSQTPSNKVTEKGKYVELRCDPISGHTALYWYRQSLGQGPEFLIYFQGTGAADDSGLPNDRFFAVRPEGSVSTLKIQRTERGDSAVYLCASSLTVDRLDTGELFFGEGSRLTVL.